The rows below give T cell receptor beta chains drawn from one sample of a study of blood T cell repertoires in COVID-19. The data were produced by immunoSEQ multiplex PCR, yet TCRdb's version contains in-frame clones alone and is incomplete. The data show some 250,000 clones, with approximately 80% seen just once and 2.5% to 3% held by the top ten. The sample consisted of peripheral blood. Receptor source: a woman aged 55-69 years with active or convalescent COVID-19. Both conserved end residues are trimmed from each CDR3.

V gene,J gene,CDR3 protein
TRBV3-1/TRBV3-2,TRBJ2-5,ASSPEGHRAQETQY
TRBV10-3,TRBJ1-1,AIIQQGNTEAF
TRBV21-1,TRBJ2-3,ASSKVGLAGGQHTDTQY
TRBV2,TRBJ1-3,ASRRFGRGSGNTIY
TRBV9,TRBJ2-7,ASSIGGGGGEQY
TRBV23-1,TRBJ1-5,ASSQSSQNSNQPQH
TRBV10-2,TRBJ2-5,ASSMTSGGQETQY
TRBV6-6,TRBJ1-5,ASSRTARGLPQH
TRBV4-1,TRBJ1-2,ASSQVGQGTGGYT
TRBV24-1,TRBJ2-1,ATSDSHLRNEQF
TRBV30,TRBJ1-6,AWAMQVNNSPLH
TRBV29-1,TRBJ1-5,SVSSQGTQPQH
TRBV19,TRBJ2-7,ASGIWGRDTYEQY
TRBV12-3/TRBV12-4,TRBJ2-1,ASSFGLRTGKF
TRBV14,TRBJ2-4,ASSQRQGGRVLAKNIQY
TRBV25-1,TRBJ1-2,ASSEYISPNGGSYGYT
TRBV7-2,TRBJ1-3,ASSLFAGSSGNTIY
TRBV6-5,TRBJ2-2,ASSPEGTGELF
TRBV27,TRBJ2-3,ASSLPSRGLHTDTQY
TRBV4-2,TRBJ2-2,ASLPGARGAGELF
TRBV27,TRBJ1-2,ASSATRGYGYT
TRBV7-2,TRBJ1-6,AARPGSSYNSPLH
TRBV5-1,TRBJ2-7,ASSVGQAFLNYEQY
TRBV6-5,TRBJ1-1,ASSYLQGNTEAF
TRBV7-9,TRBJ1-2,ASSLGGPYGYT
TRBV29-1,TRBJ1-1,SVRQANTEAF
TRBV18,TRBJ1-1,AAGPGDTEAF
TRBV20-1,TRBJ2-7,SWSSYEQY
TRBV11-3,TRBJ2-2,ASSLGGSGELF
TRBV19,TRBJ2-1,ASRPGVEVWEQF
TRBV4-2,TRBJ2-1,ASSQPTSGGGLEQF
TRBV5-4,TRBJ2-3,ASSSKAAGIDTQY
TRBV9,TRBJ2-7,ASSTLGQGGGEQY
TRBV10-3,TRBJ2-3,AISRTSSTDTQY
TRBV5-6,TRBJ2-7,ASSLATRGAYEQY